This T cell receptor (beta chain) comes out of a study of blood T cell repertoires in COVID-19. The overall study: There were acute and convalescent COVID-19 samples, and they came from the United States, Italy and Spain.

As originally analysed: Reference gene primer amplification gave nucleated cell count estimates. The repertoire was sequenced with immunoSEQ multiplex PCR; TCRdb's copy has only in-frame clones and lacks some. V and J calls and clone size are as listed in that table; D and trimming were resolved from the DNA. This table holds 250,000 or so clones, roughly nine tenths found once. Residents of about 25 US areas, aged roughly 18 to 89 years, made up the participants. The ends lost 6 bases at V and 0 bases at J; junction bases unmatched: 5. The germline CDR1 and CDR2 sequences are LNHDA and SQIVND (reference sequence). The length of the CDR3 is 15 residues.

The sequenced sample consisted of PBMCs or T cells enriched from blood (not recorded which). The rearrangement links TRBV19 to TRBJ1-5, with TRBD1 matching 7 bases. The sequence was collected from a human donor in a cohort exposed to, infected with or recovered from COVID-19 (not recorded which). The donor label of this sample is uncertain. The CDR3 nucleotides are TGTGCCAGTAGCCCGACAGGGAATAGCAATCAGCCCCAGCATTTT. Amino acids: CASSPTGNSNQPQHF.